A single sample is the source of the 10 T cell receptor beta chains below, sequenced in a study of glioma-infiltrating T cells after dendritic cell vaccination. Time point of the sample: after dendritic cell vaccination, including at tumor progression/relapse. Dendritic cells derived from monocytes and pulsed with autologous tumor lysate formed the vaccine. The assay was immunoSEQ multiplex PCR, and TCRdb's table has in-frame clones only and misses some. The sample yields 2,500 to 3,000 clones, approximately 85% seen once. Source: tumor tissue, taken after dendritic cell vaccination. The origin of the receptors is a human donor with glioblastoma.

This chain joins TRBV5-5 and TRBJ2-7; 8 positions agree with TRBD2. The germline CDR1 and CDR2 sequences are SGHKS and YYEKEE (reference sequence). The V and J ends lost 0 bases and 0 bases, in that order; junction bases with no gene match: 2. There are 15 residues in the CDR3. Written as DNA, the CDR3 is TGTGCCAGCAGCTTGGCGAGCGGGAGCTCCTACGAGCAGTACTTC. This sequence encodes CASSLASGSSYEQYF.

This clone was counted a single time. J is TRBJ2-3 and V is TRBV4-1; D not certain. This CDR3 has 18 amino acids. The V and J ends lost 2 bases and 6 bases respectively, with 24 bases between them. Germline V gene lookup returns CDR1 MGHRA and CDR2 YSYEKL. Written as DNA, the CDR3 is TGCGCCAGCAGCCAACCATCCGTCCTAGTTGGGTCGTCGGATACGCAGTATTTT. This translates into CASSQPSVLVGSSDTQYF.

The V call is TRBV28, the J call TRBJ2-3, with D perhaps TRBD2 (10 bases). CDR1 MDHEN and CDR2 SYDVKM come from the germline V gene. The CDR3 covers 18 residues. V lost 7 bases to trimming and J lost 10 bases, with 33 bases between them. CDR3 in amino acids: CASTTGGLSSGRGSAQYF. CDR3 sequence (DNA): TGTGCCAGCACGACAGGGGGACTCTCTAGCGGGAGAGGGTCGGCGCAGTATTTT.

This clone came up once. V gene TRBV7-2 combines with J gene TRBJ2-1; D gene unclear. The V gene lost 1 base and the J gene lost 0 bases, with 10 bases spanning the gap. Germline V lookup: CDR1 SGHTA, CDR2 FQGNSA. The CDR3 extends over 16 amino acids. The CDR3 here is CASSLGTASSYNEQFF. For the CDR3, the DNA is TGTGCCAGCAGCTTAGGCACGGCTAGCTCCTACAATGAGCAGTTCTTC.

The gene calls are TRBV7-2 and TRBJ1-5, with 8 bases fitting TRBD1. The CDR3 extends over 15 amino acids. Trimming cost V 2 bases and J 4 bases; bases outside gene matches: 4. Looked up from germline, CDR1 is SGHTA and CDR2 is FQGNSA. In DNA, the CDR3 is TGTGCCAGCAGCTTACAGGGACAGGCTAATCAGCCCCAGCATTTT. Protein sequence: CASSLQGQANQPQHF.

This clone came up a few times. The chain links TRBV11-3 to TRBJ2-1; 14 bases line up with TRBD2. V trimming: 3 bases; J trimming: 6 bases; junction bases outside the gene matches: 13. Per germline, CDR1 SGHNT and CDR2 YENEEA. The length of the CDR3 is 19 residues. CDR3 nucleotides: TGTGCCAGCAGCTTGTCCGGGACTAGCGGGAGTCTGTTTCTCAATGAGCAGTTCTTC. Protein product: CASSLSGTSGSLFLNEQFF.

This rearrangement joins TRBV6-5 to TRBJ2-7, with TRBD1 matching 8 bases. The length of the CDR3 is 15 residues. Trimming at V came to 5 bases and at J to 2 bases, leaving 8 bases not matched to a gene. CDR1 MNHEY and CDR2 SVGAGI come from the germline V gene. CDR3 protein: CASSGRTGQTYEQYF. In DNA, the CDR3 is TGTGCCAGCAGTGGTAGGACAGGGCAAACCTACGAGCAGTACTTC.

The V and J genes are TRBV6-5 and TRBJ2-7; 9 bases are a match to TRBD1. Looked up from germline, CDR1 is MNHEY and CDR2 is SVGAGI. This CDR3 is built from 14 residues. After removal of 5 bases from V and 3 bases from J, the junction contained 5 bases not matched to a gene. The CDR3 DNA reads as TGTGCCAGCAGTCCCGGGACAGGGAACTACGAGCAGTACTTC. It yields the protein CASSPGTGNYEQYF.

The chain joins TRBV7-9 to TRBJ2-1; 8 nucleotides align to TRBD2. The CDR3 sequence is 16 residues long. Trimming at V came to 1 base and at J to 3 bases, leaving 5 bases not matched to a gene. Germline CDR1 is SEHNR and CDR2 is FQNEAQ (reference sequence). CDR3 bases: TGTGCCAGCAGCTTAGACACTAGCGGATACTACAATGAGCAGTTCTTC. It codes for CASSLDTSGYYNEQFF.

The chain joins TRBV5-6 to TRBJ1-1, with a weak D call TRBD1 (6 bases). The CDR3 is 16 residues long. The V and J ends lost 3 bases and 0 bases respectively, with 15 bases between them. The germline gives CDR1 SGHDT, CDR2 YYEEEE. In nucleotides, the CDR3 is TGTGCCAGCAGCTCGCCCCCCTGGACAGTGAACACTGAAGCTTTCTTT. This encodes CASSSPPWTVNTEAFF.